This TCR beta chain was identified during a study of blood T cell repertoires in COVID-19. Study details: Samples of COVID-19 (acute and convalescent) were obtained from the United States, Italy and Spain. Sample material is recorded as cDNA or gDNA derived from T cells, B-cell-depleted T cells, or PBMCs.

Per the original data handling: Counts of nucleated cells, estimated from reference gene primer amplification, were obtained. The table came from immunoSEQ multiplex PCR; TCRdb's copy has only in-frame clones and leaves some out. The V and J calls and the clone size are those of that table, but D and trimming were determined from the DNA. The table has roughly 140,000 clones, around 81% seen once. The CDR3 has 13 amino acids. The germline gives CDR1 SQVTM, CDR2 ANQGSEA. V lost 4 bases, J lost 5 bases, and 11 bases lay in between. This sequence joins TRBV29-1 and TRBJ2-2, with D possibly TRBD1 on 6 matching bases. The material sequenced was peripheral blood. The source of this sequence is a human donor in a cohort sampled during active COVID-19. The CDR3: CSVGQALTGELFF. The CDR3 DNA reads TGCAGCGTTGGACAGGCATTAACCGGGGAGCTGTTTTTT.